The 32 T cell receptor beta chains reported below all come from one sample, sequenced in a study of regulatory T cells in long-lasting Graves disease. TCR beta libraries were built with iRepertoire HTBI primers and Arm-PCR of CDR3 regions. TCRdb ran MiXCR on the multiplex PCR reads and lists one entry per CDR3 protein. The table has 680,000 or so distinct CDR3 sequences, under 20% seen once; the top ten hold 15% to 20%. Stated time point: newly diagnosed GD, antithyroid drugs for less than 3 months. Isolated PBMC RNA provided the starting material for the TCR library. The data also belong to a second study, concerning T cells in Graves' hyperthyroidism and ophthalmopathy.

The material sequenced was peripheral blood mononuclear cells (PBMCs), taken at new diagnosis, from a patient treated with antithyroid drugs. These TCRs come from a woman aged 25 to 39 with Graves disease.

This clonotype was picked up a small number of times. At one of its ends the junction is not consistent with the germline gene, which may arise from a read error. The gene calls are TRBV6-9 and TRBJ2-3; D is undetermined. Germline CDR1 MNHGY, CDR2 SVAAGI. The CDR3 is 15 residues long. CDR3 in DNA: TGTGCCAACAGTTTCGAGGATCGAGGCACAGATACGCAGTATTTT. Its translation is CANSFEDRGTDTQYF.

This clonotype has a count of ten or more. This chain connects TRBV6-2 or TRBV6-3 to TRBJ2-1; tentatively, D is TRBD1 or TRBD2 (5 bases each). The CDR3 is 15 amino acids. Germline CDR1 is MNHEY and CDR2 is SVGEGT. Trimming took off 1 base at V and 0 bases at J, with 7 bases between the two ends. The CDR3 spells CASSYWGSSYNEQFF. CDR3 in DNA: TGTGCCAGCAGTTACTGGGGGAGCTCCTACAATGAGCAGTTCTTC.

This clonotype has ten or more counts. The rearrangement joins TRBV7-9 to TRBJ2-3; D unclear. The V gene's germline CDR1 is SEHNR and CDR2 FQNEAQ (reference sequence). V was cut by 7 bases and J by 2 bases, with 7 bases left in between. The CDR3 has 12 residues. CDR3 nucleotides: TGTGCCAGCACGCGCGACACAGATACGCAGTATTTT. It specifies CASTRDTDTQYF.

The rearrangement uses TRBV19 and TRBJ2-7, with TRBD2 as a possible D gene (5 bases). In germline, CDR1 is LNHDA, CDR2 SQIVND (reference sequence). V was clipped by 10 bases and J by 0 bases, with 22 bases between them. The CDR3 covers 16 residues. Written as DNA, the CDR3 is TGTGCCACTAGGCTATCCGGCGGGCCGTCCTCCTACGAGCAGTACTTC. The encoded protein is CATRLSGGPSSYEQYF.

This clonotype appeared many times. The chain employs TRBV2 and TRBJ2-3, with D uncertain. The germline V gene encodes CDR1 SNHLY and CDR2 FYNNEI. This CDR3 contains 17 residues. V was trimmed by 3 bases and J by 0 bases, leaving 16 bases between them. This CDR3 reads CASSEWFGEASTDTQYF. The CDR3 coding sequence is TGTGCCAGCAGTGAGTGGTTCGGAGAGGCTAGCACAGATACGCAGTATTTT. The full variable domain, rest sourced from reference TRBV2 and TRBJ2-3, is EPEVTQTPSHQVTQMGQEVILRCVPISNHLYFYWYRQILGQKVEFLVSFYNNEISEKSEIFDDQFSVERPDGSNFTLKIRSTKLEDSAMYFCASSEWFGEASTDTQYFGPGTRLTVL.

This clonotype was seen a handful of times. CDR3 bases: TGTGCCAGCAGTGCGTCAGGGGTTGCCGGGGCCAACGTCCTGACTTTC. Translation gives CASSASGVAGANVLTF. The genes are TRBV28 and TRBJ2-6; possibly TRBD1 for D (6 bases). This CDR3 has 16 amino acids. The germline CDR1 and CDR2 sequences are MDHEN and SYDVKM. Trimming shortened V by 5 bases and J by 4 bases, and 15 bases separated the two germline ends.

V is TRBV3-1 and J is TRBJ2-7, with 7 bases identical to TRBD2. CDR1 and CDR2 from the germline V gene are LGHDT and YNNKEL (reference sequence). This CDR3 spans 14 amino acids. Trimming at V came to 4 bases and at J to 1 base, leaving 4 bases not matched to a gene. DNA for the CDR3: TGTGCCAGCAGCCTGCGGGAGCGGTCCTACGAGCAGTACTTC. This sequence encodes CASSLRERSYEQYF.

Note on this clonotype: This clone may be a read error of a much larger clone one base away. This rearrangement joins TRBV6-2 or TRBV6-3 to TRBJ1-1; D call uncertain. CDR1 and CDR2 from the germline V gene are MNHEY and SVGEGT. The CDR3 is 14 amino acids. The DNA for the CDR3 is TGTGCCAGCAGTTACGCCTCGGTGAACACTGGAGCTTTCTTT. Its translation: CASSYASVNTGAFF.

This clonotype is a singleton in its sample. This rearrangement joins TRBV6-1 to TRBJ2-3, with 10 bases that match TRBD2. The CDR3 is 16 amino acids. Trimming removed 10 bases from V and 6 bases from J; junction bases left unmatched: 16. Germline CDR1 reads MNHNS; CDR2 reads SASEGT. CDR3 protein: CATQISSSGSSDTQYF. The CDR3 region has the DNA TGTGCCACCCAAATCTCCTCTAGCGGGAGCTCGGATACGCAGTATTTT.

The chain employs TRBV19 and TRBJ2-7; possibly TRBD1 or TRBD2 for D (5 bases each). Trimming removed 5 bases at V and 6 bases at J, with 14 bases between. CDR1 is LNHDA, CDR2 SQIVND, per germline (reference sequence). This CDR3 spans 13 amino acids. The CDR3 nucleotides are TGTGCCAGTAGTGGTTCCGGGACCGGCGAGCAGTACTTC. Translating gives CASSGSGTGEQYF.

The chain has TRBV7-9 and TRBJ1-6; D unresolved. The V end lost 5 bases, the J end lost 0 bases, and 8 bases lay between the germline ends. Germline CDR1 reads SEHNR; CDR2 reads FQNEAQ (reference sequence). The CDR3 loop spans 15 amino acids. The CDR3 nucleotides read TGTGCCAGCAGCCCAGAGAGCTCCTATAATTCACCCCTCCACTTT. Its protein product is CASSPESSYNSPLHF.

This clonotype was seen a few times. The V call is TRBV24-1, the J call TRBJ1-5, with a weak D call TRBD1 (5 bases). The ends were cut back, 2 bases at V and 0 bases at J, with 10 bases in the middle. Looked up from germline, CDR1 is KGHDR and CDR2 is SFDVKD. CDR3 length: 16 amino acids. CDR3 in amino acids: CATSDWEGYSNQPQHF. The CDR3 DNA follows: TGTGCCACCAGTGATTGGGAGGGGTATAGCAATCAGCCCCAGCATTTT.

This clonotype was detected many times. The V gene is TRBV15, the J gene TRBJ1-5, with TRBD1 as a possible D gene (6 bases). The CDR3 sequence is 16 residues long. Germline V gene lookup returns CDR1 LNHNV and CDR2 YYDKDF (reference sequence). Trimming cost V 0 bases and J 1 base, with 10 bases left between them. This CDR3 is CATSRDPGASNQPQHF. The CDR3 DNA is TGTGCCACCAGCAGAGATCCGGGGGCGAGCAATCAGCCCCAGCATTTT.

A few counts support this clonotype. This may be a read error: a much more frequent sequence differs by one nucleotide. As DNA, the CDR3 is TGTGCCAACAGCCCCATTAGTACTGAAGCTTTCTTT. It is translated as CANSPISTEAFF. The rearrangement uses TRBV7-8 and TRBJ1-1; D remains ambiguous. Germline V gene data show CDR1 as SGHVS and CDR2 as FQNEAQ. This CDR3 comprises 12 residues. The variable domain in full, completed from reference TRBV7-8 and TRBJ1-1, reads GAGVSQSPRYKVAKRGQDVALRCDPISGHVSLFWYQQALGQGPEFLTYFQNEAQLDKSGLPSDRFFAERPEGSVSTLKIQRTQQEDSAVYLCANSPISTEAFFGQGTRLTVV.

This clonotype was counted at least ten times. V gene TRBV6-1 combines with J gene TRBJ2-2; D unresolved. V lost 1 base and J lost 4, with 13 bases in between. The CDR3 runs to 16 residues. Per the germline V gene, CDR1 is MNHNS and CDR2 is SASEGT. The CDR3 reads CASSEVSDLFTGELFF. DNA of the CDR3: TGTGCCAGCAGTGAAGTGTCCGATCTGTTCACCGGGGAGCTGTTTTTT.

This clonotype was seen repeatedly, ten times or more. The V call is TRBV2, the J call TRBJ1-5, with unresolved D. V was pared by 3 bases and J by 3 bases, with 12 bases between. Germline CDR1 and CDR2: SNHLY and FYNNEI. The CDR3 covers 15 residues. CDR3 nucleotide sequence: TGTGCCAGCAGTGACCGTCAGGCCTACAATCAGCCCCAGCATTTT. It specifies CASSDRQAYNQPQHF.

The CDR3 bases are TGTGCCAGCAGCTTATTAGTGGGGGGCACCGGGGAGCTGTTTTTT. Amino acid sequence: CASSLLVGGTGELFF. The V gene is TRBV7-3, the J gene TRBJ2-2; possible D gene TRBD2, 6 bases. The CDR3 has 15 residues. Germline CDR1 reads SGHTA; CDR2 reads FQGTGA. Trimming pared 2 bases from V and 4 bases from J, leaving 11 bases between.

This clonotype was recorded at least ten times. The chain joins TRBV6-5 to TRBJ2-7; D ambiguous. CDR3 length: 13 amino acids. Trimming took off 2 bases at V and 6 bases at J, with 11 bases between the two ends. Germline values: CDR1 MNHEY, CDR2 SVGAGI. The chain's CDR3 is CASSYKRDLEQYF. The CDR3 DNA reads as TGTGCCAGCAGTTACAAGAGAGACCTCGAGCAGTACTTC.

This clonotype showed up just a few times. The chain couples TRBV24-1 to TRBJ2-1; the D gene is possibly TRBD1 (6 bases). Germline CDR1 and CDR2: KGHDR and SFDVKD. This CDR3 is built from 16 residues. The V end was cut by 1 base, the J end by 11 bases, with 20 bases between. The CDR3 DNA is TGTGCCACCAGTGATTTATCGGGGCAAGGGGGAAGTAAGCAGTTCTTC. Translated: CATSDLSGQGGSKQFF.

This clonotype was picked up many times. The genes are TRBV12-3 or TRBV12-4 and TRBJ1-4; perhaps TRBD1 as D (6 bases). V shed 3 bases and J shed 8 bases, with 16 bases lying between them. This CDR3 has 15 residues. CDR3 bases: TGTGCCAGCAGTTTCTGGGGGGCGAATGGGGAAAAACTGTTTTTT. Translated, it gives CASSFWGANGEKLFF.

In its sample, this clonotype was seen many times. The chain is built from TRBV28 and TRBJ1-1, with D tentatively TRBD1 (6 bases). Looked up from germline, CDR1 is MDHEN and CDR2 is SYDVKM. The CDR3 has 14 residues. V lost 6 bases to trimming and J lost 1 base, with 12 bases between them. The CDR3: CASSLGRGNTEAFF. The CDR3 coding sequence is TGTGCCAGCAGCTTAGGCAGGGGGAACACTGAAGCTTTCTTT.

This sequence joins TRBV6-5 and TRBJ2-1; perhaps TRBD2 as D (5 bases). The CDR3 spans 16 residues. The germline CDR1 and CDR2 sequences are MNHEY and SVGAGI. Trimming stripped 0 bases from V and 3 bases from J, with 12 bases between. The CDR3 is CASSYSWLADYNEQFF. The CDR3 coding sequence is TGTGCCAGCAGTTACTCTTGGCTAGCAGACTACAATGAGCAGTTCTTC.

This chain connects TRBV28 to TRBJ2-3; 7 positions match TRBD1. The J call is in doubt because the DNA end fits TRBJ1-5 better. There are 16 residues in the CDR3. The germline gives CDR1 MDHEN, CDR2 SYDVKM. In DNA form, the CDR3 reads TGTGCCAGCAGTTCGCCCCGGACTAGCGGGACAGATACGCAGCATTTT. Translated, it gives CASSSPRTSGTDTQHF.

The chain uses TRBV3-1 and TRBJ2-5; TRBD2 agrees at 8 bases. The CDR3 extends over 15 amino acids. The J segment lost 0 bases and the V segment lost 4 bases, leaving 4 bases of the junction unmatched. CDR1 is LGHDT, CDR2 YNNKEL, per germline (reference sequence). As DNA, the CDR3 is TGTGCCAGCAGCCCGGGACTAGTGTACCAAGAGACCCAGTACTTC. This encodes CASSPGLVYQETQYF.

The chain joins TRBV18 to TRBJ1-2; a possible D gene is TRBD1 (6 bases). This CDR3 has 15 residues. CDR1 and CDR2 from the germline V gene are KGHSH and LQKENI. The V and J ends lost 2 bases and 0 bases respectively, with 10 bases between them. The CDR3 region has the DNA TGTGCCAGCTCACCAAGACAGGTGCCTAACTATGGCTACACCTTC. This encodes CASSPRQVPNYGYTF.

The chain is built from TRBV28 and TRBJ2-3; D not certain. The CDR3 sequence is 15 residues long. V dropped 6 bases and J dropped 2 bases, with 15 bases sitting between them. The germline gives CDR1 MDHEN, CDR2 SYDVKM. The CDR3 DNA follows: TGTGCCAGCAGCCAAATTTGGGGTGACACAGATACGCAGTATTTT. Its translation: CASSQIWGDTDTQYF.

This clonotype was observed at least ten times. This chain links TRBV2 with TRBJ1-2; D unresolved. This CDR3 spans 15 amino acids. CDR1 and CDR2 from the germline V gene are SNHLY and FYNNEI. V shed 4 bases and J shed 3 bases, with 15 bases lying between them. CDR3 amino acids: CASSASPRQHYGYTF. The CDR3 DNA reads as TGTGCCAGCAGTGCATCCCCGCGACAACACTATGGCTACACCTTC. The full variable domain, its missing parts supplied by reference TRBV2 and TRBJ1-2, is EPEVTQTPSHQVTQMGQEVILRCVPISNHLYFYWYRQILGQKVEFLVSFYNNEISEKSEIFDDQFSVERPDGSNFTLKIRSTKLEDSAMYFCASSASPRQHYGYTFGSGTRLTVV.

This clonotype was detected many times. The CDR3, as DNA: TGTGCCAGCAGTCCCTGGGGGAACACTGAAGCTTTCTTT. Its translation: CASSPWGNTEAFF. The genes are TRBV3-1 and TRBJ1-1, with no clear D. The CDR3 runs to 13 residues. The V and J ends lost 6 bases and 1 base respectively, with 9 bases between them. The germline gives CDR1 LGHDT, CDR2 YNNKEL (reference sequence).

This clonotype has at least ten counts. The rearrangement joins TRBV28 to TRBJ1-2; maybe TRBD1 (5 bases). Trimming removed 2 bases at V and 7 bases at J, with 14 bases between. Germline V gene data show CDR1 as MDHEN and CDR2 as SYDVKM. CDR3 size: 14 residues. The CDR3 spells CASSLEAGSAGYTF. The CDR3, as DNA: TGTGCCAGCAGTTTAGAGGCAGGGTCGGCTGGCTACACCTTC.

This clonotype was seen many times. The CDR3 here is CASSSQPNTEAFF. Here the CDR3 DNA reads TGTGCCAGCAGCTCACAGCCGAACACTGAAGCTTTCTTT. The chain uses TRBV7-2 and TRBJ1-1; unclear D gene. Between the trimmed V and J ends, which lost 4 bases and 1 base, there was a span of 7 bases. CDR1 SGHTA and CDR2 FQGNSA come from the germline V gene. The CDR3 loop spans 13 amino acids. Full variable domain (outside the CDR3, taken from reference TRBV7-2 and TRBJ1-1): GAGVSQSPSNKVTEKGKDVELRCDPISGHTALYWYRQSLGQGLEFLIYFQGNSAPDKSGLPSDRFSAERTGGSVSTLTIQRTQQEDSAVYLCASSSQPNTEAFFGQGTRLTVV.

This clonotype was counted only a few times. The CDR3 loop is CASSLMGGEAEAFF. CDR3 nucleotides: TGTGCCAGCAGCCTCATGGGGGGCGAGGCTGAAGCTTTCTTT. The chain joins TRBV3-1 to TRBJ1-1, with a possible D match to TRBD1 (6 bases). There are 14 residues in the CDR3. The germline V and J ends were trimmed by 4 bases and 6 bases, with 15 bases remaining between them. In germline, CDR1 is LGHDT, CDR2 YNNKEL (reference sequence).

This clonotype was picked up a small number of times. CDR3: CASSAPRAGSSYEQYF. The CDR3 DNA is TGCGCCAGCAGCGCGCCGAGGGCGGGTAGCTCCTACGAGCAGTACTTC. The chain combines TRBV5-1 with TRBJ2-7, with D tentatively TRBD2 (5 bases). V lost 4 bases, J lost 0 bases, and 17 bases lay in between. Germline V gives CDR1 SGHRS, CDR2 YFSETQ. The length of the CDR3 is 16 residues. Full variable domain (rest looked up from reference TRBV5-1 and TRBJ2-7): KAGVTQTPRYLIKTRGQQVTLSCSPISGHRSVSWYQQTPGQGLQFLFEYFSETQRNKGNFPGRFSGRQFSNSRSEMNVSTLELGDSALYLCASSAPRAGSSYEQYFGPGTRLTVT.